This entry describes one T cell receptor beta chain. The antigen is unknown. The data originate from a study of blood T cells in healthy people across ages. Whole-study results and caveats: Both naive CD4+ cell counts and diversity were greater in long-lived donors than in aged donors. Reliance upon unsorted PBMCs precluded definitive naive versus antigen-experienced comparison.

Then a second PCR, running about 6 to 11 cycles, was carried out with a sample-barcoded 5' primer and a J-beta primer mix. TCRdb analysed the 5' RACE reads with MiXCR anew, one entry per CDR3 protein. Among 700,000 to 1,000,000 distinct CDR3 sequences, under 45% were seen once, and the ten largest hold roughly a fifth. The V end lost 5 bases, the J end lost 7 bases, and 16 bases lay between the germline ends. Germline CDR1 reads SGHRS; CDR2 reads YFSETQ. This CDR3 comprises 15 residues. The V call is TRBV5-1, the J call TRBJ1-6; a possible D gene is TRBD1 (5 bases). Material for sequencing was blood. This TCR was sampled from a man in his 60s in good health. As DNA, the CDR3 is TGCGCCAGCAGGGAATTACAGGTGGACAATTCACCCCTCCACTTT. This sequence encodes CASRELQVDNSPLHF.